The 17 T cell receptor beta chains presented below share a single source sample, sequenced in a study of T cell responses to AZD1222 COVID-19 vaccine. The assay was immunoSEQ multiplex PCR, and TCRdb's table has in-frame clones only and misses some. The profile covers about 72,000 clones, with 86% appearing a single time and roughly 2.4% taken by the ten largest. Here the sequenced sample was peripheral blood, taken on day 0 of AZD1222 vaccination. Every receptor here comes from an adult in good health.

This chain joins TRBV2 and TRBJ1-5, with D uncertain. Per germline, CDR1 SNHLY and CDR2 FYNNEI. The CDR3 length is 15 residues. The V end was cut by 6 bases, the J end by 2 bases, with 14 bases between. CDR3 in amino acids: CASSQDPEGNQPQHF. CDR3 in DNA: TGTGCCAGCAGCCAGGACCCCGAGGGCAATCAGCCCCAGCATTTT.

The rearrangement uses TRBV5-1 and TRBJ2-7, with D tentatively TRBD1 (5 bases). The CDR3 spans 14 residues. In germline, CDR1 is SGHRS, CDR2 YFSETQ. Trimming pared 1 base from V and 5 bases from J, leaving 13 bases between. DNA of the CDR3: TGCGCCAGCAGCTTGCTACAGGAACTTCACGAGCAGTACTTC. As protein: CASSLLQELHEQYF.

This clone was counted a single time. The chain uses TRBV20-1 and TRBJ2-7; no firm D call. Germline V gives CDR1 DFQATT, CDR2 SNEGSKA (reference sequence). V was shortened by 3 bases and J by 3 bases, with 12 bases between the two germline ends. The CDR3 has 13 residues. CDR3 region: CSASPDPNYEQYF. As DNA, the CDR3 is TGCAGTGCTAGTCCAGACCCCAACTACGAGCAGTACTTC.

The V call is TRBV19, the J call TRBJ2-1; 8 nucleotides align to TRBD2. J gave up 1 base and V 5 bases, and 4 bases lay outside the gene matches. Germline V CDR1 and CDR2: LNHDA, SQIVND (reference sequence). This CDR3 has 15 amino acids. The CDR3: CASSLGLGSYNEQFF. The CDR3 region has the DNA TGTGCCAGTAGTCTGGGACTAGGGTCCTACAATGAGCAGTTCTTC.

The chain combines TRBV25-1 with TRBJ2-7; TRBD2 matches at 7 bases. V gave up 1 base and J gave up 1 base; unmatched junction bases: 1. Germline values: CDR1 MGHDK, CDR2 SYGVNS. The CDR3 has 14 amino acids. CDR3 nucleotides: TGTGCCAGCAGTGAATGGGGGGGATCCTACGAGCAGTACTTC. The encoded protein is CASSEWGGSYEQYF.

The chain employs TRBV3-1 (or the pseudogene TRBV3-2) and TRBJ1-5; TRBD1 is a possible D gene (5 bases). The CDR3 is made up of 15 amino acids. Trimming pared 0 bases from V and 7 bases from J, leaving 13 bases between. The germline gives CDR1 LGHDT, CDR2 YNNKEL (reference sequence). Written as DNA, the CDR3 is TGTGCCAGCAGCCAAGACCTGTCTGAGGGGCAGCCCCAGCATTTT. As protein: CASSQDLSEGQPQHF.

The chain recombines TRBV2 with TRBJ1-3; no clear D. The V end lost 2 bases, the J end lost 2 bases, and 7 bases lay between the germline ends. The CDR3 consists of 14 residues. CDR1 and CDR2 from the germline V gene are SNHLY and FYNNEI. The CDR3 bases are TGTGCCAGCAGTGAACCAAGGGCTGGAAACACCATATATTTT. It specifies CASSEPRAGNTIYF.

The V and J genes are TRBV11-2 and TRBJ2-5; D is possibly TRBD2 (6 bases). The CDR3 length is 13 residues. CDR1 and CDR2 from the germline V gene are SGHAT and FQNNGV. The V end lost 5 bases, the J end lost 2 bases, and 9 bases lay between the germline ends. The CDR3 is CASSLGSQETQYF. Here the CDR3 DNA reads TGTGCCAGCAGCCTCGGGAGTCAAGAGACCCAGTACTTC.

CDR3 loop: CASSLTGGVGYGYTF. The CDR3 DNA is TGTGCCAGCAGCCTAACGGGTGGCGTCGGCTATGGCTACACCTTC. The chain is built from TRBV9 and TRBJ1-2; D remains ambiguous. CDR1 is SGDLS, CDR2 YYNGEE, per germline. V lost 4 bases and J 4 bases, leaving 17 bases between the germline ends. The CDR3 spans 15 residues.

This clone was seen a handful of times. The genes are TRBV9 and TRBJ2-5; 9 bases are a match to TRBD2. This CDR3 contains 14 residues. Germline V gives CDR1 SGDLS, CDR2 YYNGEE. The trim removed 0 bases at V and 3 bases at J, leaving 0 bases unmatched. For the CDR3, the DNA is TGTGCCAGCAGCGTAGGACTAGCGGAAGAGACCCAGTACTTC. Translating gives CASSVGLAEETQYF.

The gene calls are TRBV14 and TRBJ2-5; D ambiguous. CDR1 and CDR2 from the germline V gene are SGHDN and FVKESK. The CDR3 is 11 amino acids. The germline V and J ends were trimmed by 4 bases and 4 bases, with 4 bases remaining between them. The CDR3 region is CASSLLETQYF. The CDR3 DNA is TGTGCCAGCAGCCTATTAGAGACCCAGTACTTC.

This chain links TRBV24-1 with TRBJ2-1; D remains ambiguous. CDR3 length equals 16 residues. Trimming took 1 base from V and 0 from J, leaving 9 bases between them. Germline loops: CDR1 KGHDR, CDR2 SFDVKD. CDR3 nucleotide sequence: TGTGCCACCAGTGATTTTGGGGATAGCTCCTACAATGAGCAGTTCTTC. Its protein is CATSDFGDSSYNEQFF.

CDR3 sequence reads: CASRTNRGAGNTIYF. In DNA form, the CDR3 reads TGTGCCAGCAGAACTAACAGGGGTGCTGGAAACACCATATATTTT. The V call is TRBV28, the J call TRBJ1-3; 7 bases align to TRBD1. Germline lookup yields CDR1 MDHEN and CDR2 SYDVKM. The V and J ends lost 6 bases and 2 bases, in that order; junction bases with no gene match: 7. This CDR3 comprises 15 residues.

The chain uses TRBV6-5 and TRBJ1-6; D is ambiguous. Germline CDR1 and CDR2: MNHEY and SVGAGI. With 1 base removed from V and 8 bases from J, the gap between germline ends came to 15 bases. The CDR3 is made up of 16 amino acids. CDR3 nucleotides: TGTGCCAGCAGTTACTTGGCCTCCGGATTTTATTCACCCCTCCACTTT. This encodes CASSYLASGFYSPLHF.

The rearrangement uses TRBV11-2 and TRBJ2-1; 10 nucleotides match TRBD2. Per germline, CDR1 SGHAT and CDR2 FQNNGV. The CDR3 runs to 16 residues. Germline trimming cut 1 base from V and 7 bases from J; bases unmatched to any gene: 7. Written as DNA, the CDR3 is TGTGCCAGCAGCTTAGTAAGGCTAGCGGGAGAGAATGAGCAGTTCTTC. Translation: CASSLVRLAGENEQFF.

The chain employs TRBV3-1 (or the pseudogene TRBV3-2) and TRBJ1-3; no clear D gene. The germline V and J ends were trimmed by 4 bases and 0 bases, with 10 bases remaining between them. The CDR3 spans 15 residues. Germline V gene sequence: CDR1 LGHDT, CDR2 YNNKEL (reference sequence). The CDR3 sequence: CASSPSPISGNTIYF. CDR3 bases: TGTGCCAGCAGCCCCAGCCCCATCTCTGGAAACACCATATATTTT.

This rearrangement joins TRBV7-9 to TRBJ1-3; 7 bases match TRBD1. The V gene's germline CDR1 is SEHNR and CDR2 FQNEAQ (reference sequence). CDR3 length: 18 residues. The trim removed 0 bases at V and 1 base at J, leaving 9 bases unmatched. As DNA, the CDR3 is TGTGCCAGCAGCTTAGCCTTCTCAGGGGGTTTATCTGGAAACACCATATATTTT. Translated, it gives CASSLAFSGGLSGNTIYF.